The subject of this entry is one TCR beta chain. Its binding antigen is unknown. No clone much larger than this one lies a single base away; base qualities are absent. Preparation of the library involved the immunoSEQ multiplex PCR assay. TCRdb re-hosts the immuneACCESS table, in-frame sequences only. Its copies lack some clones; in the studies checked, an unresolved V gene accounts for under half of them, and the cause for the rest is not known. The sample table shows roughly 30,000 clones, and 80% are seen once. The ten most abundant clones make up 5.5% to 7.5% of the sample. The sample originates from a study of Siglec-9 on CD8 T cells in melanoma (dated by TCRdb to 2018 to 2020). Concerning the study at large: The study investigated Siglec-9 expression on CD8+ T cells and the role of Siglec-9 in regulating T cells in the melanoma tumor microenvironment. Broad study findings and their caveats: An effector memory CD8+ T-cell subset that appeared to accumulate within melanoma tumors was reported to be marked and regulated by Siglec-9.

The CDR3 starts with the cysteine, ends with the phenylalanine, and has 20 residues. The kept DNA is CDR3 alone, 60 bases in frame from the first base. As encoded in the germline V gene, CDR1 is SGHVS while CDR2 is FNYEAQ. The junction shows trimming of 1 base on V and 2 bases on J, and the gene matches do not reach 9 bases of it. Sequencing was done on a sample of Siglec-9- CD8+ T cells sorted from blood. In the paper's terms, the cell subset or site label means: CD8 T cells lacking Siglec-9. The receptor was isolated from a human donor in good health. The rearrangement joined TRBV7-6 to TRBJ2-3; 16 middle bases align to TRBD2. The nucleotide sequence is given as TGTGCCAGCAGCTTAGGATCCGGGACTAGCGGGAGGGCCGACACAGATACGCAGTATTTT. Translation gives CASSLGSGTSGRADTDTQYF.